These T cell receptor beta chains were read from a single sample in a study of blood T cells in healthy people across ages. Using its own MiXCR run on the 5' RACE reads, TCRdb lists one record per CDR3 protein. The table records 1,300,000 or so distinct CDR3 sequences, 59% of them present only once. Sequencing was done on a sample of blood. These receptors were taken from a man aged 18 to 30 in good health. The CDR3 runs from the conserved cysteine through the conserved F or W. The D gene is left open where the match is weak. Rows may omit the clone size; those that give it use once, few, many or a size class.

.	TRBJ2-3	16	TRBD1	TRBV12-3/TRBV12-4	TGTGCCAGCAGTTTCTCGACAGGGCAGTGGGGGGATACGCAGTATTTT	CASSFSTGQWGDTQYF
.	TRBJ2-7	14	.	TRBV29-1	TGCAGCGTTGAAGATAGAGGCGGGTTCTACGAGCAGTACTTC	CSVEDRGGFYEQYF
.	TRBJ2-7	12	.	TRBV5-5	TGTGCCAGCAGCCCCAGGATATACGAGCAGTACTTC	CASSPRIYEQYF
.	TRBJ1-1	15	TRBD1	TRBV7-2	TGTGCCAGCAGCAAAGCCGACAGGGGGAACACTGAAGCTTTCTTT	CASSKADRGNTEAFF
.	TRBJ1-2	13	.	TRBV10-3	TGTGCCATCAGTGAGCCGACAGACTATGGCTACACCTTC	CAISEPTDYGYTF
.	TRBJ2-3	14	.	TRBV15	TGTGCCACCAGCAGAGAGACAGACGTGGATACGCAGTATTTT	CATSRETDVDTQYF
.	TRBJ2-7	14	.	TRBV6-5	TGTGCCAGCAGGGAAGACAGGCCAAGCTACGAGCAGTACTTC	CASREDRPSYEQYF
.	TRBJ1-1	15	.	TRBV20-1	TGCAGTGCTAGTGGGGCAGGGAGATCCCACGCTGAAGCTTTCTTT	CSASGAGRSHAEAFF
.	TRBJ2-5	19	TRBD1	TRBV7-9	TGTGCCAGCAGCTTATTTTTAAGGAAGGGACAGGGGATAAGAGAGACCCAGTACTTC	CASSLFLRKGQGIRETQYF
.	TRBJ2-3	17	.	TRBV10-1	TGCGCCAGCAGTGAGTCTTCGGGTCCGGAGAGCACAGATACGCAGTATTTT	CASSESSGPESTDTQYF
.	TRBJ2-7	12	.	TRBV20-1	TGCAGTGCTAGGGAACAGGCCTACGAGCAGTACTTC	CSAREQAYEQYF
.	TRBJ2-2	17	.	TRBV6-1	TGTGCCAGCAGCCAAGCGAGGTTAACCCGGGGCACCGGGGAGCTGTTTTTT	CASSQARLTRGTGELFF
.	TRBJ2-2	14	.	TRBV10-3	TGTGCCATCAGAGCAGCGGCGAACACCGGGGAGCTGTTTTTT	CAIRAAANTGELFF
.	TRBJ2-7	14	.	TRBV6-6	TGTGCCGGCAGTTACGGGCGGTCCTCCTACGAGCAGTACTTC	CAGSYGRSSYEQYF
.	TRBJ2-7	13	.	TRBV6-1	TGTGCCAGCACGGGGCAGGGTTCGGACGAGCAGTACTTC	CASTGQGSDEQYF
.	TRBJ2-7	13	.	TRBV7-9	TGTGCCAGCGGCGAAGGGGTTCTAGACGAGCAGTACTTC	CASGEGVLDEQYF
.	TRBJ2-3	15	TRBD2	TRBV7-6	TGTGCCAGCAGCCCTCATACGAGCGGGAGGCTTACGCAGTATTTT	CASSPHTSGRLTQYF
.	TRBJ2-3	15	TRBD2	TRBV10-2	TGCGCCAGCAGATTTTGGACTAGCCGGGCAGATACGCAGTATTTT	CASRFWTSRADTQYF
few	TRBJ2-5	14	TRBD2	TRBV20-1	TGCAGGGGGACTAGCGGGAGTTCCCCAGAGACCCAGTACTTC	CRGTSGSSPETQYF
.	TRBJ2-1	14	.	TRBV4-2	TGTGCCAGCAGCCAAGATCTCCTCTACAATGAGCAGTTCTTC	CASSQDLLYNEQFF
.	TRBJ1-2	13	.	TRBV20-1	TGCAGTGCTAGAGATGAGAGGGCGGCCGGCTACACCTTC	CSARDERAAGYTF
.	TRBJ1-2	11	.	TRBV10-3	TGTGCCATACAGGGTAACTATGGCTACACCTTC	CAIQGNYGYTF
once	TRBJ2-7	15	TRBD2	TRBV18	TGTGCCAGCTCACCAGACCTAGCGGGGACCTACGAGCAGTACTTC	CASSPDLAGTYEQYF
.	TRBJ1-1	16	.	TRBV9	TGTGCCAGCAGCGGATACAGGGTGGGAATAAACACTGAAGCTTTCTTT	CASSGYRVGINTEAFF
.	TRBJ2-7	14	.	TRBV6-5	TGTGCCAGCAGCCCAAAGGGCTTAGGGGGCGAGCAGTACTTC	CASSPKGLGGEQYF
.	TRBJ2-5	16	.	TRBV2	TGTGCCAGCAGTGAAAGGATGGCTCTAGATCAAGAGACCCAGTACTTC	CASSERMALDQETQYF
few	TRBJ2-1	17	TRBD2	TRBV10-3	TGTGCCATCAGTGATAGGGGACTAGCGGGGCGTAACTGGGTGCAGTTCTTC	CAISDRGLAGRNWVQFF
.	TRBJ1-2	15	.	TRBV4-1	TGCGCCAGCAGCCAAGAACCCAGATCTGGCTATGGCTACACCTTC	CASSQEPRSGYGYTF
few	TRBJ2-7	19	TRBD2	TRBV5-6	TGTGCCAGCAGCTTGAATCCAGGGGTAGCGGGAGGCAGGTTGTACGAGCAGTACTTC	CASSLNPGVAGGRLYEQYF
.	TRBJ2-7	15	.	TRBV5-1	TGCGCCAGCAGCTTGGTGGCAGGGACAAACTACGAGCAGTACTTC	CASSLVAGTNYEQYF
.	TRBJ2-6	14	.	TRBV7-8	TGTGCAATAGGCGGAAAGTCTGGGGCCAACGTCCTGACTTTC	CAIGGKSGANVLTF
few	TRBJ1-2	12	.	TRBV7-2	TGTGCCAGCAGCCCGAGCGAGTATGGCTACACCTTC	CASSPSEYGYTF
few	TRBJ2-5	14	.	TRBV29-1	TGCAGCGTTGCGAGCGAACCAAAAATTAATGAGCAGTACTTC	CSVASEPKINEQYF
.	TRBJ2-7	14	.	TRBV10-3	TGTGCCATCAGTGAGTCACGGGGAAACTACGAGCAGTACTTC	CAISESRGNYEQYF
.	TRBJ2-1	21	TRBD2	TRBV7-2	TGTGCCAGCAGCTTAGCGATCGGTTCTAGCGGGGGGTCAGCTTTCTACAATGAGCAGTTCTTC	CASSLAIGSSGGSAFYNEQFF
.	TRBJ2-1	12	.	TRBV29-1	TGCAGCGTCCCCGATAGGATTGGTGAGCAGTTCTTC	CSVPDRIGEQFF
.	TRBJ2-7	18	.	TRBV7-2	TGTGCCAGCAGCTTAGCCCGCGGCCCCTCTCGGGATTCCTACGAGCAGTACTTC	CASSLARGPSRDSYEQYF
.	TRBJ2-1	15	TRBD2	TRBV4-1	TGCGCCAGCAGCCAGGGACTAGCGGGAGAGTGTATGCAGTTCTTC	CASSQGLAGECMQFF
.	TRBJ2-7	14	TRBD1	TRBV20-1	TGCAGTGCTAGGGGACAGGTCCCCTCCTACGAGCAGTACTTC	CSARGQVPSYEQYF
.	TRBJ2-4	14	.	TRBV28	TGTGCCAGCAGGGGGGCAATAGCCAAAAACATTCAGTACTTC	CASRGAIAKNIQYF
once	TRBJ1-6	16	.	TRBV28	TGTGCCAGCAGTCCCAACACCCTGGGGCATAATTCACCCCTCCACTTT	CASSPNTLGHNSPLHF
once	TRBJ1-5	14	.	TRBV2	TGTGCCAGCACTTCTGACGGAAACAATCAGCCCCAGCATTTT	CASTSDGNNQPQHF
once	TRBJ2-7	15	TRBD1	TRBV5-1	TGCGCCAGCAGCTTCTCAGGGGGCGAGGTCTACGAGCAGTACTTC	CASSFSGGEVYEQYF
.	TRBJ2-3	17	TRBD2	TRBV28	TGTGCCAGCAGTTCCAACGTGGCTAGCGGGGGAACAGATACGCAGTATTTT	CASSSNVASGGTDTQYF
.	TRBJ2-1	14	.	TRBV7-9	TGTGCCAGCAATAGGGGCTATTCCTACAATGAGCAGTTCTTC	CASNRGYSYNEQFF